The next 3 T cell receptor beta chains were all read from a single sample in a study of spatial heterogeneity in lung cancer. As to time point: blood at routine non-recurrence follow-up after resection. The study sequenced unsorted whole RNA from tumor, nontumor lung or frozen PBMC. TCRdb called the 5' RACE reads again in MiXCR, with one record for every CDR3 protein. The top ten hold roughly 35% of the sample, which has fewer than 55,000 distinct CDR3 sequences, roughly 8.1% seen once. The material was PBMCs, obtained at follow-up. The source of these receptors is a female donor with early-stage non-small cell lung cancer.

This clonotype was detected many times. CDR3 region: CASSFGTTDEQYF. CDR3 coding DNA: TGTGCCAGCAGCTTCGGGACAACTGACGAGCAGTACTTC. The chain combines TRBV7-9 with TRBJ2-7; the D gene is possibly TRBD1 (6 bases). Germline assignment: CDR1 SEHNR and CDR2 FQNEAQ (reference sequence). This CDR3 has 13 amino acids. V was clipped by 3 bases and J by 5 bases, with 11 bases between them.

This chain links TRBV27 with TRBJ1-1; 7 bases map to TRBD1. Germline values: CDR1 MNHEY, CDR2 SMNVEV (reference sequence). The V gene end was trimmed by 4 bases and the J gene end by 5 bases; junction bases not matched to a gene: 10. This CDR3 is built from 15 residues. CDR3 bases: TGTGCCAGCAGTTCCCTAGCGACAGGGAGGACTGAAGCTTTCTTT. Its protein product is CASSSLATGRTEAFF.

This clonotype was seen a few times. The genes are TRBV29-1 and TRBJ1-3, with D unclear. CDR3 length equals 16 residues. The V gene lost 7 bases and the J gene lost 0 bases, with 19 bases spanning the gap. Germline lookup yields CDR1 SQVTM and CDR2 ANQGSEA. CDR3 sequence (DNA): TGCAGCGGCCCCCCCGGTGTGGAGAGCTCTGGAAACACCATATATTTT. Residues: CSGPPGVESSGNTIYF.